This TCR beta chain was observed in a study of shared clonotypes between healthy human individuals. The repertoire was sequenced with immunoSEQ multiplex PCR; TCRdb's copy has only in-frame clones and lacks some. The sample records fewer than 600,000 clones, around 77% being singletons. The CDR3 extends over 14 amino acids. CDR1 is ENHRY and CDR2 is SYGVKD in the germline V gene. Germline trimming cut 6 bases from V and 2 bases from J; bases unmatched to any gene: 6. Every one of the donors was a Caucasian adult that lived in Nashville, Tennessee. This sequence joins TRBV10-3 and TRBJ2-7; TRBD1 matches 8 bases. The clonotype originates from a woman aged 40 to 50 in good health. Some clones in this sample may be carry-over from other donors' samples. The source material was PBMCs. This chain's CDR3 is CAIRAGTGAYEQYF. CDR3 in DNA: TGTGCCATCAGGGCCGGGACAGGCGCCTACGAGCAGTACTTC.